Sequencing of this TCR beta chain was carried out in a study of blood T cell repertoires in COVID-19. For the study at large: Material from acute and convalescent COVID-19 was sourced from the United States, Italy and Spain. The analysed material was cDNA or gDNA that came from T cells, B-cell-depleted T cells, or PBMCs.

Original processing methods: Amplified reference gene primers provided the basis for estimating nucleated cell counts. TCRdb's table, derived via immunoSEQ multiplex PCR, lists solely in-frame clones and lacks some. V and J calls and clone size are those listed in that table; D and trimming were worked out from the DNA. The repertoire holds about 230,000 clones, with over 75% as singletons. Germline V lookup: CDR1 SNHLY, CDR2 FYNNEI. Trimming stripped 6 bases from V and 3 bases from J, with 15 bases between. This CDR3 contains 15 residues. The study recruited exposed participants who had met a COVID-19 case within 2 weeks before entry.

The chain carries TRBV2 and TRBJ1-3; tentatively, D is TRBD1 (5 bases). The receptor's source is a woman between 25 and 40 years old who had been exposed to COVID-19. Material for sequencing was PBMCs or T cells enriched from blood (not recorded which). CDR3 residues: CASRGRGGIGNTIYF. The CDR3 coding sequence is TGTGCCAGCAGGGGAAGGGGAGGAATTGGAAACACCATATATTTT.